What follows is one T cell receptor beta chain and its context. Seattle-derived patients entered the study during active infection and were followed longitudinally. The authors' processing: Reference gene primer amplification yielded estimated nucleated cell counts. Profiled with immunoSEQ multiplex PCR; TCRdb holds only in-frame clones, not every one. Clone size and the V and J calls come from that table; the DNA yielded D and trimming. The table lists some 100,000 clones, 74% of them singletons. The data were obtained in a study of blood T cell repertoires in COVID-19. Whole-study context: Spain, Italy and the United States supplied samples that represented acute and convalescent COVID-19.

V was trimmed by 5 bases and J by 1 base, leaving 10 bases between them. Germline-derived CDR1 and CDR2 are MGHRA and YSYEKL. The CDR3 spans 14 residues. The clonotype originates from a man in his sixties or seventies with COVID-19, enrolled during active disease. The source material was peripheral blood. J is TRBJ2-3 and V is TRBV4-1; D possibly corresponds to TRBD1 (6 bases). The CDR3: CASSYEGGTDTQYF. The CDR3 DNA sequence: TGCGCCAGCAGCTACGAGGGGGGCACAGATACGCAGTATTTT.